This TCR beta chain was sequenced in a study of PD-1 blockade in classical Hodgkin lymphoma (dated by TCRdb to about 2020). Regarding the complete study: Nivolumab dosing was 3 mg/kg intravenously every 2 weeks, continuing until either disease progression or unacceptable toxicity. The study used TCR beta sequencing and CyTOF to define a peripheral blood immune signature of response to PD-1 blockade in classical Hodgkin lymphoma. The study at large found these results: Baseline TCR diversity was reported as lower in newly diagnosed patients than in healthy donors, and lower still in relapsed/refractory patients. The study was limited to a single clinical trial cohort, and causes of repertoire differences, possibly disease activity or prior therapy, remained undefined. By C4D1, a significant rise was seen in CD4+ TCR diversity but not in CD8+ TCR diversity (p=0.0027 vs p=0.16), and the rise was most apparent among complete responders (p=0.02). Lower diversity was observed in patients in whom nivolumab was started less than 1 year after ASCT, and these patients were excluded from later analyses so that confounding by immune reconstitution would be avoided. Trial patients with a complete response had baseline diversity similar to that of newly diagnosed patients, while partial responders and progressors had significantly lower diversity.

V and J are trimmed by 5 bases and 4 bases, and the gene matches miss 6 bases of the junction. As encoded in the germline V gene (reference sequence), CDR1 is SGHKS while CDR2 is YYEKEE. Taken from cysteine to phenylalanine, the CDR3 has 15 residues. Only the CDR3 DNA stays, 45 bases, in frame from base 1. Regarding this clone: The antigen it binds to is not known. No base quality values were provided; no much bigger clone lies one nucleotide off.

The Qiagen DNeasy kit was used to extract genomic DNA from unsorted PBMCs and from the negatively selected CD4+ and CD8+ fractions. Using primers that anneal to V and J segments, immunoSEQ multiplex PCR amplified the TCR beta CDR3 regions. A synthetic immune receptor repertoire was used to minimize amplification bias, and any remaining bias was removed computationally after sequencing. The paper's data handling went like this. Repertoire diversity was quantified as the Shannon entropy index using custom Python scripts. The unsorted, CD4+ and CD8+ repertoires were each analyzed separately, with the exception of combined analyses, where CD4+ and CD8+ sequences were merged in silico. A clone was considered expanded if an increase in frequency of at least 2-fold after treatment relative to C1D1 was found, and a pseudocount of 0.5 was applied to clones undetected at baseline. Clones with 0 or 1 copy at C1D1 were defined as singleton clones, while clones with 2 or more copies were defined as non-singleton clones. Clones expanded in unsorted samples were labelled as CD4+, CD8+ or unknown by matching protein sequences in sorted samples from the same patient. Wilcoxon tests on paired samples were used to test diversity changes from C1D1 to C4D1. TCRdb holds this immuneACCESS table with in-frame rearrangements only. Some clones are missing; in checked studies, unresolved V genes explain under half, and the rest has no known cause. The D gene and trimming were derived from the DNA, and the V and J assignments and clone size from that table. The sample table shows about 85,000 clones, and 80% to 95% are seen once. The leading ten clones occupy 2.6% of the sample.

The sample's time point, from its label and the paper: cycle 2 day 1 (C2D1) of nivolumab. All trial patients had relapsed after autologous stem cell transplantation, with cohorts A, B and C differing in prior brentuximab vedotin exposure. The trial cohort comprised more than 55 patients with relapsed/refractory classical Hodgkin lymphoma whose best overall responses were complete response, partial response or progressive disease. Trial patients were treated with single-agent nivolumab in the multi-cohort phase II CheckMate 205 trial. An independent review committee assessed best overall response by applying the 2007 International Working Group response criteria. Trial PBMCs were obtained immediately prior to nivolumab initiation (C1D1) and on therapy at cycle 2 day 1 and cycle 4 day 1. Peripheral blood was collected in 8 mL Vacutainer Cell Preparation Tubes, from which PBMCs were isolated by centrifugation and then cryopreserved.

The sequence derives from a human donor with classical Hodgkin lymphoma. The chain joins TRBV5-5 to TRBJ1-3; the junction holds 10 bases that match TRBD1. Sequencing used peripheral blood mononuclear cells (PBMCs), obtained before the second cycle of nivolumab. In nucleotides, the sequence is TGTGCCAGCAGAGTGGACAGGGGGTCAGGAAACACCATATATTTT. Translated, this gives CASRVDRGSGNTIYF.